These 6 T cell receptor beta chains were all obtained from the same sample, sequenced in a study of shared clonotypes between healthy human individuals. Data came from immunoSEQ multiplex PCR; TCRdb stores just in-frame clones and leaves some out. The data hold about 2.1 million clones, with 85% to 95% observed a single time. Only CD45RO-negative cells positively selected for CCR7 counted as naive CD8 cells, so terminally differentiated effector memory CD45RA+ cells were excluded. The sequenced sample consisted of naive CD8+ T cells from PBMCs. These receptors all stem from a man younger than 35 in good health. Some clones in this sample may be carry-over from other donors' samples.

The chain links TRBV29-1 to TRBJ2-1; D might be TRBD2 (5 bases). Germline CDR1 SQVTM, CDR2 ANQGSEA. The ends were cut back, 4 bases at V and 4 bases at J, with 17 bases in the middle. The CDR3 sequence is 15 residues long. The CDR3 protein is CSVARTSFLYNEQFF. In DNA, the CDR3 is TGCAGCGTTGCGAGGACTTCTTTCTTATACAATGAGCAGTTCTTC.

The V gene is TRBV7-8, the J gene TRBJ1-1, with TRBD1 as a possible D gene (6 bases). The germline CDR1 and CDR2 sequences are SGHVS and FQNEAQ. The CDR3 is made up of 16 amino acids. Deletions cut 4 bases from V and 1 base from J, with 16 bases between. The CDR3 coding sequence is TGTGCCAGCAGCTCAGAAAACAGGGTTGGGAACACTGAAGCTTTCTTT. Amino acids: CASSSENRVGNTEAFF. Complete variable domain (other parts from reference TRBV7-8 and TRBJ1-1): GAGVSQSPRYKVAKRGQDVALRCDPISGHVSLFWYQQALGQGPEFLTYFQNEAQLDKSGLPSDRFFAERPEGSVSTLKIQRTQQEDSAVYLCASSSENRVGNTEAFFGQGTRLTVV.

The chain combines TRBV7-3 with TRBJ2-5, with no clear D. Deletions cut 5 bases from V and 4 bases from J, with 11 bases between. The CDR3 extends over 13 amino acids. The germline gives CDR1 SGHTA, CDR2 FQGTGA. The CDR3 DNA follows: TGTGCCAGCAGCCTCGACCACAGAGAGACCCAGTACTTC. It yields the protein CASSLDHRETQYF.

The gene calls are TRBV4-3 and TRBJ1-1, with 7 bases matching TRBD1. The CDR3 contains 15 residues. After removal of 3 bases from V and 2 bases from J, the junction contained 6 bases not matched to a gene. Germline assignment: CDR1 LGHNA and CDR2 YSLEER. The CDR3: CASSQTAGGNTEAFF. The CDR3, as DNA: TGCGCCAGCAGCCAGACGGCAGGGGGTAACACTGAAGCTTTCTTT.

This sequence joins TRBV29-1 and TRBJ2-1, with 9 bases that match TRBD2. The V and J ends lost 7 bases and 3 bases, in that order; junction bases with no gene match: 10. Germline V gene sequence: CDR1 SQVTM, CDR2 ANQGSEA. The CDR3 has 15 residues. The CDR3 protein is CSGSVSGSFYNEQFF. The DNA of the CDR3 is TGCAGCGGGAGTGTTAGCGGGAGTTTCTACAATGAGCAGTTCTTC.

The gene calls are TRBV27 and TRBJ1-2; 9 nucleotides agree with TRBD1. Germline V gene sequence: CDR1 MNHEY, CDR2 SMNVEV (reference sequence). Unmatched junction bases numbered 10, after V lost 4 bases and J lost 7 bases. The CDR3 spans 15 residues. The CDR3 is CASSSVGTGKSGYTF. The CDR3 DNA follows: TGTGCCAGCAGTTCGGTAGGGACAGGGAAATCTGGCTACACCTTC.